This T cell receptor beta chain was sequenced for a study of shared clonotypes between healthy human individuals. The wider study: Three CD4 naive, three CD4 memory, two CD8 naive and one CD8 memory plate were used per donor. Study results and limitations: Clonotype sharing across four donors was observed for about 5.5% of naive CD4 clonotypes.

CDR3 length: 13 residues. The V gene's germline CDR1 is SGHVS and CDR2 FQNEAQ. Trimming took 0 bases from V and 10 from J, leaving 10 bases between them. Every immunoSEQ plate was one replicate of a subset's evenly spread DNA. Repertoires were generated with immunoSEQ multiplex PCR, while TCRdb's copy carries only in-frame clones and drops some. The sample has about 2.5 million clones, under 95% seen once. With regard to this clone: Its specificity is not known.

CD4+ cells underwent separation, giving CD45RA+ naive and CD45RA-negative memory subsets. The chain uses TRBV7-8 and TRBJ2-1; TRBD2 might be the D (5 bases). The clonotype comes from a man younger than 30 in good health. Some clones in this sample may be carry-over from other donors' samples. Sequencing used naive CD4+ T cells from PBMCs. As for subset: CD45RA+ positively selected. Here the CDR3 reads CASSLASDSEQFF. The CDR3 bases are TGTGCCAGCAGCTTAGCGTCGGACTCCGAGCAGTTCTTC. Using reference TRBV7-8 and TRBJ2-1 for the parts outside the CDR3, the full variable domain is GAGVSQSPRYKVAKRGQDVALRCDPISGHVSLFWYQQALGQGPEFLTYFQNEAQLDKSGLPSDRFFAERPEGSVSTLKIQRTQQEDSAVYLCASSLASDSEQFFGPGTRLTVL.